This T cell receptor beta chain was retrieved from a study of blood T cell repertoires in COVID-19. Trimming shortened V by 3 bases and J by 4 bases, and 10 bases separated the two germline ends. This CDR3 has 14 residues. Per the germline V gene, CDR1 is MNHEY and CDR2 is SMNVEV (reference sequence). In the authors' workflow: Estimation of nucleated cell counts relied on the amplification of reference gene primers. Method: immunoSEQ multiplex PCR; TCRdb's copy keeps in-frame clones and lacks some. V and J calls and clone size are those listed in that table; D and trimming were worked out from the DNA. Among about 200,000 clones listed, around four fifths were seen once.

The sequencing input was peripheral blood. The chain combines TRBV27 with TRBJ1-5; D remains unclear. This clonotype was sampled from a man aged 55 to 70 with COVID-19, enrolled during active disease. The CDR3 reads CASSFSGPNQPQHF. CDR3 in DNA: TGTGCCAGCAGTTTTAGCGGTCCTAATCAGCCCCAGCATTTT.